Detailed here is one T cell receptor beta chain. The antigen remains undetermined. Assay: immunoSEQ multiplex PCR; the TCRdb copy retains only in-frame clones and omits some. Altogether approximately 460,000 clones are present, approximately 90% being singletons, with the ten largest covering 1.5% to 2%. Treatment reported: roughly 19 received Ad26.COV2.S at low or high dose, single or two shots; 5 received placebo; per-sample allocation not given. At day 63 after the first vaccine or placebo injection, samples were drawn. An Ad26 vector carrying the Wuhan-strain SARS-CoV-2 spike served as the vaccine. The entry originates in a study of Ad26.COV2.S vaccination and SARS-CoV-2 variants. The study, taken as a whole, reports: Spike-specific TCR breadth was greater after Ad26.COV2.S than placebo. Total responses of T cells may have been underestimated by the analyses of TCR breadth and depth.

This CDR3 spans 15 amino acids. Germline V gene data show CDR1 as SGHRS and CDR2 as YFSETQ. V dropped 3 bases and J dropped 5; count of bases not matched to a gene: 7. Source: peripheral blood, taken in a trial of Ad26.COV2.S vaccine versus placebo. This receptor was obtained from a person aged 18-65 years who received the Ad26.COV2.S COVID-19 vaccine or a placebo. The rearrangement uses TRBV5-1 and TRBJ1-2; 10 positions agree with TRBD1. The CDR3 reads CASSSLGDRGYGYTF. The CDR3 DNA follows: TGCGCCAGCAGCTCGTTAGGGGACAGGGGTTATGGCTACACCTTC.